These 8 T cell receptor beta chains originate from one sample sequenced in a study of T cells in Graves' hyperthyroidism and ophthalmopathy. Template material for amplifying TCR beta CDR3 regions consisted of RNA transcripts. When the TCR CDR3 underwent first-round RT-PCR, the HTBI primer set was used. Each CDR3 protein gets one entry after TCRdb re-called the multiplex PCR reads with MiXCR. The sample has under 400,000 distinct CDR3 sequences, around 18% seen once; the top ten hold around 15%. The sample consisted of blood. All receptors derive from a woman aged 40 to 50 with Graves' ophthalmopathy.

This clonotype was seen a few times. The chain recombines TRBV7-2 with TRBJ2-2; D remains ambiguous. Trimming stripped 4 bases from V and 7 bases from J, with 7 bases between. The CDR3 consists of 12 residues. Germline CDR1 reads SGHTA; CDR2 reads FQGNSA. Written as DNA, the CDR3 is TGTGCCAGCAGCTCCCCATACGGGGAGCTGTTTTTT. It yields the protein CASSSPYGELFF.

This clonotype was seen ten or more times. The V gene is TRBV27, the J gene TRBJ2-4; no definite D call. V was shortened by 5 bases and J by 0 bases, with 14 bases between the two germline ends. CDR3 size: 16 residues. Looked up from germline, CDR1 is MNHEY and CDR2 is SMNVEV (reference sequence). The CDR3 DNA sequence: TGTGCCAGCAGTCCGTTACAAGGCTTAGCCAAAAACATTCAGTACTTC. Protein product: CASSPLQGLAKNIQYF.

On this clonotype: Since a much larger clone is just one base distant, this may be a read error. The gene calls are TRBV6-1 and TRBJ1-2, with a tentative D call TRBD1 (5 bases). Germline-derived CDR1 and CDR2 are MNHNS and SASEGT. V lost 5 bases to trimming and J lost 4 bases, with 8 bases between them. The CDR3 loop spans 12 amino acids. DNA for the CDR3: TGTGCCAGCAGTATCCAGGGCTATGGCTACACCTTC. This translates into CASSIQGYGYTF.

This clonotype was recorded many times. The chain links TRBV30 to TRBJ1-5; D might be TRBD1 (5 bases). Germline-derived CDR1 and CDR2 are GTSNPN and SVGIG (reference sequence). The CDR3 length is 18 residues. V was pared by 2 bases and J by 2 bases, with 22 bases between. CDR3 DNA sequence: TGTGCCTGGAGTAGTGACAGTACATCGATTTTTGGCAATCAGCCCCAGCATTTT. It specifies CAWSSDSTSIFGNQPQHF. The variable domain in full, with the rest retrieved from reference TRBV30 and TRBJ1-5, is SQTIHQWPATLVQPVGSPLSLECTVEGTSNPNLYWYRQAAGRGLQLLFYSVGIGQISSEVPQNLSASRPQDRQFILSSKKLLLSDSGFYLCAWSSDSTSIFGNQPQHFGDGTRLSIL.

This clonotype has ten or more counts. This chain uses TRBV27 with TRBJ2-7, with D perhaps being TRBD1 or TRBD2 (6 bases each). The CDR3 extends over 14 amino acids. V dropped 3 bases and J dropped 5 bases, with 14 bases sitting between them. Per germline, CDR1 MNHEY and CDR2 SMNVEV (reference sequence). The CDR3 nucleotides are TGTGCCAGCAGTTTTAGGCGGGACATAGACGAGCAGTACTTC. Its protein product is CASSFRRDIDEQYF.

This sequence joins TRBV13 and TRBJ2-3; TRBD2 agrees at 14 bases. After removal of 5 bases from V and 3 bases from J, the junction contained 4 bases not matched to a gene. CDR1 and CDR2 from the germline V gene are PRHDT and FYEKMQ (reference sequence). CDR3 length equals 16 residues. DNA of the CDR3: TGTGCCAGCAGCCTCCGGACTAGCGGGGGGACAGATACGCAGTATTTT. This sequence encodes CASSLRTSGGTDTQYF. Variable domain in full (rest from reference TRBV13 and TRBJ2-3): AAGVIQSPRHLIKEKRETATLKCYPIPRHDTVYWYQQGPGQDPQFLISFYEKMQSDKGSIPDRFSAQQFSDYHSELNMSSLELGDSALYFCASSLRTSGGTDTQYFGPGTRLTVL.

The table lists this clonotype with many counts. The rearrangement uses TRBV12-3 or TRBV12-4 and TRBJ1-1; D is unresolved. V lost 1 base to trimming and J lost 3 bases, with 15 bases between them. The CDR3 contains 16 residues. CDR3 bases: TGTGCCAGCAGTTTAGGTTGGCTGGGAGGCTACACTGAAGCTTTCTTT. Translating gives CASSLGWLGGYTEAFF.

Many counts were recorded for this clonotype. The CDR3 is CASSHDRNQPQHF. The CDR3 coding sequence is TGTGCCAGCAGCCATGACAGGAATCAGCCCCAGCATTTT. The gene calls are TRBV28 and TRBJ1-5, with a possible D match to TRBD1 (6 bases). The V and J ends lost 6 bases and 4 bases respectively, with 10 bases between them. The CDR3 runs 13 residues. Germline loops: CDR1 MDHEN, CDR2 SYDVKM.